This T cell receptor beta chain was recovered during a study of beta chain features in type 1 diabetes. In the study overall: No age, gender or cell yield differences were seen between patients and healthy donors.

Overall study findings and caveats: For patients, the naive, central memory and Treg TCRB repertoires appeared more alike than for healthy donors. Type 1 diabetes patients had moderately but significantly shorter TCRB CDR3s in all four CD4+ subsets. cDNA-based sequencing might over-represent cells highly expressing TCR.

All of the isolated RNA was reverse transcribed, so expressed TCRB transcripts were sequenced. Sequencing used immunoSEQ multiplex PCR; TCRdb keeps in-frame clones, though not all of them. Among 600,000 to 750,000 clones, 12% were seen once, and the ten largest hold 0.095% to 0.15%. Turning to this clone: The antigen is not known. The identical CDR3 is also encoded by other nucleotide sequences in the sample.

Sequencing was performed on naive CD4+ T cells from blood. The source of this sequence is a young man with type 1 diabetes.

The CDR3 region is CASSPDTDTQYF. CDR3 DNA: TGTGCCAGCTCACCCGACACAGATACGCAGTATTTT. The chain employs TRBV18 and TRBJ2-3; D is ambiguous. V was clipped by 3 bases and J by 2 bases, with 3 bases between them. Germline V gene data show CDR1 as KGHSH and CDR2 as LQKENI. The CDR3 consists of 12 residues.